The next 18 T cell receptor beta chains were all read from a single sample in a study of blood T cells in healthy people across ages. Primers used in a second PCR of about 6 to 11 cycles were a sample-barcoded 5' primer and a J-beta primer mix. TCRdb independently ran MiXCR on the 5' RACE reads; one entry per CDR3 protein. This table has hundreds of thousands of distinct CDR3 sequences, 24% appearing once. These same data were also listed under a study on T cells of mothers and their children.

Sequenced sample: blood. These receptors originate from a boy younger than 18 in good health.

The chain combines TRBV7-2 with TRBJ2-1, with 7 bases lining up with TRBD2. Germline CDR1 and CDR2: SGHTA and FQGNSA. J was trimmed by 10 bases and V by 5 bases; bases with no gene match: 11. The CDR3 covers 14 residues. In nucleotides, the CDR3 is TGTGCCAGCAGCCAAGAAGCGGGAATAGAGGAGCAGTTCTTC. It yields the protein CASSQEAGIEEQFF.

The table lists this clonotype with a few counts. The V call is TRBV7-2, the J call TRBJ1-2; perhaps TRBD1 as D (6 bases). Trimming cost V 1 base and J 3 bases, with 9 bases left between them. This CDR3 comprises 14 residues. Germline V lookup: CDR1 SGHTA, CDR2 FQGNSA. CDR3 in amino acids: CASSLDRADYGYTF. In DNA form, the CDR3 reads TGTGCCAGCAGCTTAGACAGGGCGGACTATGGCTACACCTTC.

This sequence joins TRBV3-1 and TRBJ2-1, with 7 positions matching TRBD1. The germline V gene encodes CDR1 LGHDT and CDR2 YNNKEL (reference sequence). The CDR3 spans 14 residues. The trim removed 5 bases at V and 4 bases at J, leaving 5 bases unmatched. The CDR3 loop is CASSSLQGYNEQFF. CDR3 in DNA: TGTGCCAGCAGCTCCCTACAGGGGTACAATGAGCAGTTCTTC.

The sample holds a few counts of this clonotype. J is TRBJ1-1 and V is TRBV28; D might be TRBD1 (5 bases). V lost 4 bases and J lost 0, with 15 bases in between. Germline V gene sequence: CDR1 MDHEN, CDR2 SYDVKM. This CDR3 is 16 amino acids long. The CDR3 sequence is CASSSPGRKMNTEAFF. CDR3 in DNA: TGTGCCAGCAGTTCACCGGGACGCAAGATGAACACTGAAGCTTTCTTT.

V is TRBV20-1 and J is TRBJ2-7; the match to TRBD2 covers 11 bases. CDR3 length: 14 amino acids. Germline V gene data show CDR1 as DFQATT and CDR2 as SNEGSKA (reference sequence). CDR3 nucleotide sequence: TGCAGGGCTTTCCTGACTAGCGGGACTGACGAGCAGTACTTC. Amino acid sequence: CRAFLTSGTDEQYF.

The chain uses TRBV28 and TRBJ1-5; D is unclear. Germline loops: CDR1 MDHEN, CDR2 SYDVKM. The CDR3 has 12 amino acids. V lost 10 bases and J lost 2, with 9 bases in between. The CDR3 DNA follows: TGTGCCACCGCCTGGGGCAATCAGCCCCAGCATTTT. It yields the protein CATAWGNQPQHF.

The chain joins TRBV4-1 to TRBJ1-2; D remains unclear. This CDR3 spans 13 amino acids. The V and J ends lost 0 bases and 3 bases respectively, with 5 bases between them. CDR1 is MGHRA, CDR2 YSYEKL, per germline. The CDR3 protein is CASSQESDYGYTF. In DNA, the CDR3 is TGCGCCAGCAGCCAAGAGTCGGACTATGGCTACACCTTC.

This clonotype was seen more than once but under ten times. V usage is TRBV2 and J usage is TRBJ2-7; 10 bases map to TRBD1. Germline-derived CDR1 and CDR2 are SNHLY and FYNNEI. Losses at the gene ends were 7 bases for V and 6 bases for J; bases not matched to a gene: 9. CDR3 length: 14 amino acids. The CDR3 region has the DNA TGTGCCAGCAATGCCGGGACAGGGGCTCTCGAGCAGTACTTC. Protein product: CASNAGTGALEQYF. Variable domain in full (rest from reference TRBV2 and TRBJ2-7): EPEVTQTPSHQVTQMGQEVILRCVPISNHLYFYWYRQILGQKVEFLVSFYNNEISEKSEIFDDQFSVERPDGSNFTLKIRSTKLEDSAMYFCASNAGTGALEQYFGPGTRLTVT.

This clonotype was detected a few times. This rearrangement joins TRBV7-9 to TRBJ1-2; no definite D call. The V end lost 1 base, the J end lost 1 base, and 16 bases lay between the germline ends. The CDR3 length is 17 residues. Germline loops: CDR1 SEHNR, CDR2 FQNEAQ (reference sequence). As DNA, the CDR3 is TGTGCCAGCAGCTTAGGGTTTGGGCGGTCCTTTAACTATGGCTACACCTTC. Translation: CASSLGFGRSFNYGYTF.

V usage is TRBV12-3 or TRBV12-4 and J usage is TRBJ1-5; TRBD1 matches 7 bases. The CDR3 totals 17 residues. V shed 0 bases, J shed 4 bases, and the junction held 9 bases outside the gene matches. DNA for the CDR3: TGTGCCAGCAGTTTAGCGCAGGTGACAGGGACTAATCAGCCCCAGCATTTT. Translating it yields CASSLAQVTGTNQPQHF.

The V call is TRBV20-1, the J call TRBJ1-1; a weak D match, TRBD1 (6 bases). This CDR3 spans 14 amino acids. Germline lookup yields CDR1 DFQATT and CDR2 SNEGSKA (reference sequence). Trimming took off 5 bases at V and 2 bases at J, with 15 bases between the two ends. CDR3 residues: CSARPGGANTEAFF. Here the CDR3 DNA reads TGCAGTGCTCGACCCGGGGGGGCTAACACTGAAGCTTTCTTT.

The V and J genes are TRBV12-3 or TRBV12-4 and TRBJ1-1; 8 positions match TRBD1. The CDR3 extends over 17 amino acids. V shed 4 bases, J shed 3 bases, and the junction held 13 bases outside the gene matches. The CDR3 loop is CASSSNDRGQRDTEAFF. CDR3 nucleotides: TGTGCCAGCAGTTCAAACGACAGGGGACAAAGGGACACTGAAGCTTTCTTT.

The chain is built from TRBV7-9 and TRBJ2-5, with D possibly called TRBD1 or TRBD2 (5 bases each). The DNA matches TRBJ2-7 better at its end, which makes the J call doubtful. The length of the CDR3 is 15 residues. CDR1 and CDR2 from the germline V gene are SEHNR and FQNEAQ (reference sequence). CDR3 coding DNA: TGTGCCAGCAGCGGACCGGGACCCAACTCCTACGAGCAGTACTTC. Amino acids: CASSGPGPNSYEQYF.

There are a few counts of this clonotype. The rearrangement joins TRBV5-6 to TRBJ2-1; D gene unclear. The germline gives CDR1 SGHDT, CDR2 YYEEEE. Trimming stripped 2 bases from V and 6 bases from J, with 9 bases between. The CDR3 covers 13 residues. CDR3 sequence reads: CASSFSVANEQFF. CDR3 sequence (DNA): TGTGCCAGCAGCTTTAGTGTTGCCAATGAGCAGTTCTTC.

This CDR3 is CASSLGLAFSYEQYF. CDR3 nucleotide sequence: TGTGCCAGCAGTTTAGGACTAGCGTTTTCCTACGAGCAGTACTTC. The rearrangement links TRBV27 to TRBJ2-7; 9 bases match TRBD2. The CDR3 runs 15 residues. V trimming: 2 bases; J trimming: 1 base; junction bases outside the gene matches: 3. Per germline, CDR1 MNHEY and CDR2 SMNVEV (reference sequence).

This clonotype came up a few times. J is TRBJ1-4 and V is TRBV9, with D unresolved. Matching the DNA end better, TRBJ2-2 makes the J call doubtful. Germline V gives CDR1 SGDLS, CDR2 YYNGEE. CDR3 length equals 12 residues. The CDR3 sequence: CASSTPHSELFF. CDR3 DNA: TGTGCCAGCAGCACGCCCCACTCGGAGCTGTTTTTT.

This clonotype was counted ten times or more. The rearrangement links TRBV6-2 or TRBV6-3 to TRBJ2-4; unclear D gene. This CDR3 has 15 amino acids. Trimming took off 7 bases at V and 0 bases at J, with 13 bases between the two ends. Germline CDR1 is MNHEY and CDR2 is SVGEGT. The CDR3 DNA reads as TGTGCCAGCAAGGTCACTGGCTTAGCCAAAAACATTCAGTACTTC. This translates into CASKVTGLAKNIQYF.

This clonotype has only a few counts. J is TRBJ1-5 and V is TRBV30, with D uncertain. Trimming took off 2 bases at V and 4 bases at J, with 9 bases between the two ends. The CDR3 length is 13 residues. Germline CDR1 reads GTSNPN; CDR2 reads SVGIG (reference sequence). The DNA of the CDR3 is TGTGCCTGGAGTTACGGAAGAAATCAGCCCCAGCATTTT. Encoded protein: CAWSYGRNQPQHF.